A selection of T cell receptor beta chains follows, all from one sample in a study of T cell responses to AZD1222 COVID-19 vaccine. Measured with immunoSEQ multiplex PCR; TCRdb has only the in-frame clones, and not every one. The sample lists about 150,000 clones; 90% to 95% were seen once. The sequencing here drew on peripheral blood, taken on day 0 of MenACWY control vaccination. All receptors come from an adult in good health. The CDR3 runs from the conserved cysteine through the conserved F or W. The order of the fields is V gene, D gene, J gene, clone size, CDR3 protein, CDR3 DNA. D genes are given only for firm matches. Clone size, where shown, is once, few, many, or a class for clones that have expanded.

V gene: TRBV3-1/TRBV3-2; D gene: TRBD1; J gene: TRBJ2-1; clone size: .; CDR3 protein: CASSLRGSSYNEQFF; CDR3 DNA: TGTGCCAGCAGCCTCAGGGGGAGCTCCTACAATGAGCAGTTCTTC
V gene: TRBV24-1; D gene: .; J gene: TRBJ2-7; clone size: .; CDR3 protein: CATSDPASYEQYF; CDR3 DNA: TGTGCCACCAGTGATCCAGCCAGTTACGAGCAGTACTTC
V gene: TRBV7-9; D gene: .; J gene: TRBJ1-2; clone size: .; CDR3 protein: CASSLGTGGYTF; CDR3 DNA: TGTGCCAGCAGCTTAGGAACGGGGGGCTACACCTTC
V gene: TRBV7-6; D gene: .; J gene: TRBJ2-5; clone size: .; CDR3 protein: CASSYTGQETQYF; CDR3 DNA: TGTGCCAGCAGCTACACAGGACAAGAGACCCAGTACTTC
V gene: TRBV11-2; D gene: .; J gene: TRBJ1-2; clone size: .; CDR3 protein: CASSLDPGAVYGYTF; CDR3 DNA: TGTGCCAGCAGCTTAGATCCAGGGGCTGTTTATGGCTACACCTTC
V gene: TRBV6-5; D gene: TRBD1; J gene: TRBJ1-2; clone size: .; CDR3 protein: CASTRQGNRYGYTF; CDR3 DNA: TGTGCCAGCACCCGACAGGGGAACCGCTATGGCTACACCTTC
V gene: TRBV27; D gene: .; J gene: TRBJ2-3; clone size: .; CDR3 protein: CASRRAGSTDTQYF; CDR3 DNA: TGTGCCAGCAGAAGGGCAGGGAGCACAGATACGCAGTATTTT
V gene: TRBV14; D gene: .; J gene: TRBJ1-6; clone size: few; CDR3 protein: CASNSREGPLHF; CDR3 DNA: TGTGCCAGCAACTCCAGGGAGGGACCCCTCCACTTT
V gene: TRBV14; D gene: .; J gene: TRBJ1-4; clone size: .; CDR3 protein: CASSPRATFNEKLFF; CDR3 DNA: TGTGCCAGCAGCCCCCGGGCCACATTTAATGAAAAACTGTTTTTT
V gene: TRBV3-1/TRBV3-2; D gene: TRBD1; J gene: TRBJ1-2; clone size: .; CDR3 protein: CASSRRSGQVNYGYTF; CDR3 DNA: TGTGCCAGCAGCCGGAGGTCGGGACAGGTGAACTATGGCTACACCTTC
V gene: TRBV19; D gene: TRBD1; J gene: TRBJ2-7; clone size: .; CDR3 protein: CASSTGQGAYEQYF; CDR3 DNA: TGTGCCAGTAGTACTGGACAGGGGGCATACGAGCAGTACTTC
V gene: TRBV5-1; D gene: .; J gene: TRBJ1-1; clone size: few; CDR3 protein: CASSLRGIQRDTEAFF; CDR3 DNA: TGCGCCAGCAGCTTGAGGGGCATCCAGAGGGACACTGAAGCTTTCTTT
V gene: TRBV9; D gene: TRBD2; J gene: TRBJ2-5; clone size: .; CDR3 protein: CASSVSNGRLETQYF; CDR3 DNA: TGTGCCAGCAGCGTAAGTAACGGGAGGTTAGAGACCCAGTACTTC
V gene: TRBV5-1; D gene: TRBD1; J gene: TRBJ1-1; clone size: .; CDR3 protein: CASSPGQGRAEAFF; CDR3 DNA: TGCGCCAGCAGCCCGGGACAGGGGAGGGCTGAAGCTTTCTTT
V gene: TRBV5-1; D gene: .; J gene: TRBJ2-5; clone size: .; CDR3 protein: CASSSRDTIQETQYF; CDR3 DNA: TGCGCCAGCAGCAGCCGGGACACCATCCAAGAGACCCAGTACTTC
V gene: TRBV2; D gene: .; J gene: TRBJ1-2; clone size: .; CDR3 protein: CASSELVRGAGYTF; CDR3 DNA: TGTGCCAGCAGTGAATTAGTTCGAGGGGCTGGCTACACCTTC
V gene: TRBV6-5; D gene: TRBD1; J gene: TRBJ1-1; clone size: .; CDR3 protein: CASSRQGDTEAFF; CDR3 DNA: TGTGCCAGCAGTAGACAGGGGGACACTGAAGCTTTCTTT
V gene: TRBV20-1; D gene: .; J gene: TRBJ1-3; clone size: .; CDR3 protein: CSALSWNTIYF; CDR3 DNA: TGCAGTGCTCTCAGCTGGAACACCATATATTTT
V gene: TRBV7-9; D gene: .; J gene: TRBJ2-1; clone size: .; CDR3 protein: CASSQGGLQGLNEQFF; CDR3 DNA: TGTGCCAGCAGCCAAGGGGGGTTACAGGGCCTCAATGAGCAGTTCTTC
V gene: TRBV6-1; D gene: .; J gene: TRBJ2-1; clone size: .; CDR3 protein: CASSEQVFGQFF; CDR3 DNA: TGTGCCAGCAGTGAACAGGTCTTCGGGCAGTTCTTC
V gene: TRBV5-1; D gene: .; J gene: TRBJ1-4; clone size: .; CDR3 protein: CASSLLGQKNEKLFF; CDR3 DNA: TGCGCCAGCAGCTTGTTGGGCCAGAAAAATGAAAAACTGTTTTTT
V gene: TRBV19; D gene: .; J gene: TRBJ1-1; clone size: .; CDR3 protein: CASSIQGFGTEAFF; CDR3 DNA: TGTGCCAGTAGTATACAGGGATTTGGCACTGAAGCTTTCTTT
V gene: TRBV5-4; D gene: TRBD1; J gene: TRBJ2-2; clone size: .; CDR3 protein: CASLPGQGSTGELFF; CDR3 DNA: TGTGCCAGCCTCCCGGGACAGGGGAGCACCGGGGAGCTGTTTTTT
V gene: TRBV4-1; D gene: .; J gene: TRBJ2-2; clone size: .; CDR3 protein: CASSQVLRTAFELFF; CDR3 DNA: TGCGCCAGCAGCCAAGTCCTAAGAACGGCCTTTGAACTGTTTTTT
V gene: TRBV7-8; D gene: .; J gene: TRBJ1-1; clone size: .; CDR3 protein: CASSLYGAGSNTEAFF; CDR3 DNA: TGTGCCAGCAGCTTATATGGGGCAGGTAGCAACACTGAAGCTTTCTTT
V gene: TRBV30; D gene: .; J gene: TRBJ1-2; clone size: .; CDR3 protein: CAWSRPPRTYGYTF; CDR3 DNA: TGTGCCTGGAGTCGGCCCCCTCGGACGTATGGCTACACCTTC
V gene: TRBV5-1; D gene: .; J gene: TRBJ2-7; clone size: .; CDR3 protein: CASSQTPPYEQYF; CDR3 DNA: TGCGCCAGCAGCCAGACTCCTCCCTACGAGCAGTACTTC
V gene: TRBV7-3; D gene: .; J gene: TRBJ2-7; clone size: .; CDR3 protein: CASSPGGGYEQYF; CDR3 DNA: TGTGCCAGCAGTCCTGGGGGCGGCTACGAGCAGTACTTC
V gene: TRBV27; D gene: .; J gene: TRBJ1-1; clone size: .; CDR3 protein: CASSPLENKATEAFF; CDR3 DNA: TGTGCCAGCAGCCCCCTTGAAAACAAGGCCACTGAAGCTTTCTTT
V gene: TRBV6-5; D gene: .; J gene: TRBJ2-1; clone size: .; CDR3 protein: CASSYSDGSYNEQFF; CDR3 DNA: TGTGCCAGCAGTTACTCGGACGGATCCTACAATGAGCAGTTCTTC
V gene: TRBV5-1; D gene: .; J gene: TRBJ2-1; clone size: .; CDR3 protein: CASNPPMEYNEQFF; CDR3 DNA: TGCGCCAGCAACCCCCCCATGGAATACAATGAGCAGTTCTTC
V gene: TRBV2; D gene: .; J gene: TRBJ1-1; clone size: .; CDR3 protein: CASTGTGPTEAFF; CDR3 DNA: TGTGCCAGCACTGGCACAGGGCCCACTGAAGCTTTCTTT
V gene: TRBV5-1; D gene: TRBD1; J gene: TRBJ2-7; clone size: .; CDR3 protein: CASSLNRGYEQYF; CDR3 DNA: TGCGCCAGCAGTTTGAACAGGGGGTACGAGCAGTACTTC
V gene: TRBV5-4; D gene: .; J gene: TRBJ2-1; clone size: .; CDR3 protein: CASSLVPERQFF; CDR3 DNA: TGTGCCAGCAGCTTGGTTCCAGAAAGGCAGTTCTTC
V gene: TRBV4-1; D gene: .; J gene: TRBJ2-7; clone size: .; CDR3 protein: CASRPDIHAYEQYF; CDR3 DNA: TGCGCCAGCAGGCCCGATATTCACGCCTACGAGCAGTACTTC
V gene: TRBV6-5; D gene: .; J gene: TRBJ2-7; clone size: .; CDR3 protein: CASSQTYSYEQYF; CDR3 DNA: TGTGCCAGCAGCCAGACGTACTCCTACGAGCAGTACTTC
V gene: TRBV10-3; D gene: TRBD2; J gene: TRBJ2-3; clone size: .; CDR3 protein: CAISGDSGVYRTQYF; CDR3 DNA: TGTGCCATCAGTGGCGATAGCGGGGTTTATCGTACGCAGTATTTT
V gene: TRBV14; D gene: .; J gene: TRBJ2-5; clone size: .; CDR3 protein: CASSQEFAGRELEETQYF; CDR3 DNA: TGTGCCAGCAGCCAAGAGTTTGCGGGGCGCGAGTTGGAAGAGACCCAGTACTTC
V gene: TRBV29-1; D gene: .; J gene: TRBJ2-7; clone size: .; CDR3 protein: CSVSVGGYTREQYF; CDR3 DNA: TGCAGCGTTTCTGTTGGTGGGTATACTCGCGAGCAGTACTTC
V gene: TRBV15; D gene: .; J gene: TRBJ1-1; clone size: .; CDR3 protein: CATSRAVTEAFF; CDR3 DNA: TGTGCCACCAGCAGAGCCGTCACTGAAGCTTTCTTT
V gene: TRBV21-1; D gene: .; J gene: TRBJ1-2; clone size: .; CDR3 protein: CASSKEKEDGRRYGYTF; CDR3 DNA: TGTGCCAGCAGCAAAGAAAAGGAAGATGGGAGGAGGTATGGCTACACCTTC
V gene: TRBV2; D gene: .; J gene: TRBJ1-3; clone size: .; CDR3 protein: CATQFRAQLSGNTIYF; CDR3 DNA: TGTGCCACCCAGTTCCGGGCCCAGCTATCTGGAAACACCATATATTTT
V gene: TRBV5-4; D gene: TRBD2; J gene: TRBJ2-5; clone size: .; CDR3 protein: CASGTGGGNQETQYF; CDR3 DNA: TGTGCCAGCGGGACGGGGGGAGGGAACCAAGAGACCCAGTACTTC
V gene: TRBV28; D gene: .; J gene: TRBJ1-6; clone size: .; CDR3 protein: CATTDYNSPLHF; CDR3 DNA: TGTGCCACCACCGATTATAATTCACCCCTCCACTTT
V gene: TRBV7-8; D gene: .; J gene: TRBJ2-7; clone size: .; CDR3 protein: CASSPSTIYEQYF; CDR3 DNA: TGTGCCAGCAGCCCCTCTACAATCTACGAGCAGTACTTC
V gene: TRBV5-5; D gene: .; J gene: TRBJ2-7; clone size: few; CDR3 protein: CASSPFSRGEQYF; CDR3 DNA: TGTGCCAGCAGCCCGTTCTCCAGGGGCGAGCAGTACTTC